A selection of T cell receptor beta chains follows, all from one sample in a study of CD8 T cells in ankylosing spondylitis. TCRdb itself ran the 5' RACE reads through MiXCR, one entry per CDR3 protein. The sample has almost 250,000 distinct CDR3 sequences, approximately 30% seen once. The sample was blood, either unsorted or a sorted T cell fraction (not recorded which). Source of these receptors: a male donor with ankylosing spondylitis or in good health (not recorded which). Both conserved end residues are part of each CDR3. Fields, in order: D gene, V gene, J gene, clone size, CDR3 protein, CDR3 DNA. A D gene is named only where the DNA matches it firmly. Rows may omit the clone size; those that give it use once, few, many or a size class.

-,TRBV24-1,TRBJ2-3,-,CATSDSSPPGAQYF,TGTGCCACCAGTGATTCTAGCCCTCCCGGGGCGCAGTATTTT
-,TRBV27,TRBJ2-3,few,CASSYLTASGTSDTQYF,TGTGCCAGCAGTTACCTGACAGCTTCAGGCACTTCCGATACGCAGTATTTT
TRBD1,TRBV20-1,TRBJ2-7,-,CSVDRAEQYF,TGCAGTGTAGACAGGGCCGAGCAGTACTTC
-,TRBV5-1,TRBJ2-2,few,CASSFDQANTGELFF,TGCGCCAGCAGCTTTGACCAGGCGAACACCGGGGAGCTGTTTTTT
-,TRBV9,TRBJ2-5,-,CASSKGLYLETQYF,TGTGCCAGCAGCAAGGGGTTGTATTTGGAGACCCAGTACTTC
TRBD1,TRBV11-2,TRBJ2-1,few,CASSLDPGTASYNEQFF,TGTGCCAGCAGCTTAGATCCCGGGACAGCATCCTACAATGAGCAGTTCTTC
TRBD1,TRBV5-6,TRBJ2-7,-,CASRKQGAKYEQYF,TGTGCCAGCAGAAAACAGGGGGCGAAATACGAGCAGTACTTC
-,TRBV6-5,TRBJ2-7,-,CASSYGGASYEQYF,TGTGCCAGCAGTTACGGGGGAGCCTCCTACGAGCAGTACTTC
-,TRBV27,TRBJ2-1,-,CASSWQGPVYNEQFF,TGTGCCAGCAGTTGGCAGGGGCCGGTATACAATGAGCAGTTCTTC
TRBD1,TRBV20-1,TRBJ1-5,-,CSVRDRNQPQHF,TGCAGTGTCCGGGACAGAAATCAGCCCCAGCATTTT
TRBD2,TRBV7-2,TRBJ2-7,-,CASSSNSASGVYEQYF,TGTGCCAGCAGCTCCAATTCGGCTAGCGGGGTCTACGAGCAGTACTTC
TRBD2,TRBV20-1,TRBJ2-1,-,CSTKRGAKVHNEQFF,TGCAGTACAAAGCGGGGGGCCAAGGTCCACAATGAGCAGTTCTTC